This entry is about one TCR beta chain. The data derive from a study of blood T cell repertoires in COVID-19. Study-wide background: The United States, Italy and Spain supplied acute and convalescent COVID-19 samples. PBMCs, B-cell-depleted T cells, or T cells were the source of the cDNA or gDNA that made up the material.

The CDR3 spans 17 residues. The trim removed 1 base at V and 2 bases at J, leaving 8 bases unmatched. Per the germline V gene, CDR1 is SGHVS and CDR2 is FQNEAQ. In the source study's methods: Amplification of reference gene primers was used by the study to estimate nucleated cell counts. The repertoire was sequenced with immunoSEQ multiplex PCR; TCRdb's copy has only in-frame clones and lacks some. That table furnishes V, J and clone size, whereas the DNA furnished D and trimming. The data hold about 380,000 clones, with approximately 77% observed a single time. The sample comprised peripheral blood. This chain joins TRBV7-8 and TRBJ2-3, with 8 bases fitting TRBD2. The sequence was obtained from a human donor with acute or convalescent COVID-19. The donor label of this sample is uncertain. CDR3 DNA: TGTGCCAGCAGCTTAGGGGCGGGGGGCCATGACACAGATACGCAGTATTTT. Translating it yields CASSLGAGGHDTDTQYF.